This TCR beta chain emerged from a study of cytotoxic CD8 clonotypes in ibrutinib-treated CLL. Looking at the study overall: Partial response was seen in around 24 patients and complete response in 2; after median 68 months, around 15 stayed remitted, around 12 progressed.

General study results and limits: Treatment saw public clonotypes, which were uncommon, either contract or stay stable.

This CDR3 contains 13 residues. Germline V gives CDR1 ENHRY, CDR2 SYGVKD. V shed 10 bases and J 7 bases; nucleotides not matched to a gene: 12. Using immunoSEQ multiplex PCR, the repertoire was profiled, and TCRdb retains in-frame clones only, with some absent. The repertoire has fewer than 35,000 clones, roughly two thirds of them found once; the top ten carry around a quarter. This clone was observed a few times. Its target is not known. The receptor was derived from a human donor with chronic lymphocytic leukemia. This specimen was PBMCs, taken before ibrutinib treatment. The chain combines TRBV10-3 with TRBJ2-5; 7 bases match TRBD1. CDR3 coding DNA: TGTGCCACCCAGGACAGGCCTGCGGGGACCCAGTACTTC. As protein: CATQDRPAGTQYF.